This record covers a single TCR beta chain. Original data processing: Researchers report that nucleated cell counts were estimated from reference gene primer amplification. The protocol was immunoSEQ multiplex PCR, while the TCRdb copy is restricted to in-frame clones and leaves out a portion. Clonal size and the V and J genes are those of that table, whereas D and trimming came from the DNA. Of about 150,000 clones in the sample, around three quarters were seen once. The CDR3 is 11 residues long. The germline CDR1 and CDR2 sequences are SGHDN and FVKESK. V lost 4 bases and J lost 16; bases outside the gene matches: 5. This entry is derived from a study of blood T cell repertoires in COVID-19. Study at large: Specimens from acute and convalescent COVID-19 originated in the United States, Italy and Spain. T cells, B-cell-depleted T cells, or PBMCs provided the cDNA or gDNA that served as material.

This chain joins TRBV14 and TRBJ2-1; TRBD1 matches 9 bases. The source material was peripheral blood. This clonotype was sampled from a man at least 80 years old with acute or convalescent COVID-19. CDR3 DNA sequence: TGTGCCAGCAGCCGGACAGGGGCGCATTTCTTC. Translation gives CASSRTGAHFF.